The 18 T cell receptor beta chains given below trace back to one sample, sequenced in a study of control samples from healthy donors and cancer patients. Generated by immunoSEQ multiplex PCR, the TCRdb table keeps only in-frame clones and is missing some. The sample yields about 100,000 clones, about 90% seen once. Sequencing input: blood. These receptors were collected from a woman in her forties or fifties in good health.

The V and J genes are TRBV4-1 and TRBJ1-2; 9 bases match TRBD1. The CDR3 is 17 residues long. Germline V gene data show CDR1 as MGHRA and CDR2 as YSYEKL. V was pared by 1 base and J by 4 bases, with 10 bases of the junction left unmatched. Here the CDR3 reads CASSQGGGTGRSYGYTF. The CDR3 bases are TGCGCCAGCAGCCAAGGAGGGGGGACAGGGAGGAGCTATGGCTACACCTTC.

CDR3 bases: TGTGCCAGCAGCTTGGGAATGGGGAGCCACGAGCAGTACGTC. Translating gives CASSLGMGSHEQYV. The V and J genes are TRBV5-6 and TRBJ2-7, with D perhaps TRBD2 (5 bases). The CDR3 spans 14 residues. V lost 0 bases to trimming and J lost 5 bases, with 12 bases between them. Germline lookup yields CDR1 SGHDT and CDR2 YYEEEE.

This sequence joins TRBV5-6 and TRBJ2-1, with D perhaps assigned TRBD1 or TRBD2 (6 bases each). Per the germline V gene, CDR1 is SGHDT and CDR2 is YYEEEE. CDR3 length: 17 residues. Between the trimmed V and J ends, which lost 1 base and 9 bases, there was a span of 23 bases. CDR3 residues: CASSLRPGGQTSIEQFF. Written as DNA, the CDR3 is TGTGCCAGCAGCTTGCGCCCTGGGGGGCAGACATCAATTGAGCAGTTCTTC.

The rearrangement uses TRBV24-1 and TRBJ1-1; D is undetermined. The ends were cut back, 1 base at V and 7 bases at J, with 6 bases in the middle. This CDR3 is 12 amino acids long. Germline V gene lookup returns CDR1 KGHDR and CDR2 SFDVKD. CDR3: CATSDLGDEAFF. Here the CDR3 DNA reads TGTGCCACCAGTGATTTAGGAGATGAAGCTTTCTTT.

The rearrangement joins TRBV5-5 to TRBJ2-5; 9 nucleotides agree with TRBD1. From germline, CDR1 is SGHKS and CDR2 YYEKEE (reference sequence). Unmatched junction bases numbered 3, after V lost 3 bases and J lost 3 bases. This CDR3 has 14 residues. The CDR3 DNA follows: TGTGCCAGCAGCTGGACAGGGGAGGAAGAGACCCAGTACTTC. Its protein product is CASSWTGEEETQYF.

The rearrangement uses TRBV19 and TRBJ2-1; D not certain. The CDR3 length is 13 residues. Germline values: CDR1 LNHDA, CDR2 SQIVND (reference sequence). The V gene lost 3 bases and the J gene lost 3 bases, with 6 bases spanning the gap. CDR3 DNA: TGTGCCAGTAGTATGGCCTACTACAATGAGCAGTTCTTC. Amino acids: CASSMAYYNEQFF.

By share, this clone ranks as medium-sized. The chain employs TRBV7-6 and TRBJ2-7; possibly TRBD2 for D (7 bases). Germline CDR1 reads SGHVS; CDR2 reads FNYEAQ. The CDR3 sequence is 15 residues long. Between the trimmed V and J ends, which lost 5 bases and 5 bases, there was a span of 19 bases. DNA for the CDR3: TGTGCCAGCAGCCTAATCGGGGGGCTTATCCACGAGCAGTACTTC. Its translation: CASSLIGGLIHEQYF.

The CDR3 coding sequence is TGCGCCAGCAGCCAAGAAATCAACTTGGGGTCAAGGAGGTCTGAAGCTTTCTTT. It encodes CASSQEINLGSRRSEAFF. The rearrangement uses TRBV4-3 and TRBJ1-1; no reliable D call. The V gene's germline CDR1 is LGHNA and CDR2 YSLEER. The CDR3 is 18 residues long. Trimming stripped 0 bases from V and 6 bases from J, with 23 bases between.

CDR3 nucleotides: TGTGCCAGGCAGCGGGGGTACAATGAGCAGTTCTTC. Amino acid sequence: CARQRGYNEQFF. The chain links TRBV7-2 to TRBJ2-1; 8 bases map to TRBD2. J gave up 4 bases and V 9 bases, and 2 bases lay outside the gene matches. The CDR3 covers 12 residues. Per germline, CDR1 SGHTA and CDR2 FQGNSA.

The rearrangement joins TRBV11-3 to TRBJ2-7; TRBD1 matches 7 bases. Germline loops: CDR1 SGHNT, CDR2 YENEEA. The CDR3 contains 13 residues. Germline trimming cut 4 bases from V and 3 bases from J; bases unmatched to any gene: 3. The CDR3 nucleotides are TGTGCCAGCAGCTCCCGGGACAGCTACGAGCAGTACTTC. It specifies CASSSRDSYEQYF. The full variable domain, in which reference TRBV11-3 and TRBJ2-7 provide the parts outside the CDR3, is EAGVVQSPRYKIIEKKQPVAFWCNPISGHNTLYWYLQNLGQGPELLIRYENEEAVDDSQLPKDRFSAERLKGVDSTLKIQPAELGDSAVYLCASSSRDSYEQYFGPGTRLTVT.

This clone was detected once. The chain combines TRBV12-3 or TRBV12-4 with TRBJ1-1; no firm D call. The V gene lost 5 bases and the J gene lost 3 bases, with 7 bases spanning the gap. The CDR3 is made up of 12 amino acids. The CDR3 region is CASSVGDTEAFF. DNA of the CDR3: TGTGCCAGCAGTGTGGGCGACACTGAAGCTTTCTTT.

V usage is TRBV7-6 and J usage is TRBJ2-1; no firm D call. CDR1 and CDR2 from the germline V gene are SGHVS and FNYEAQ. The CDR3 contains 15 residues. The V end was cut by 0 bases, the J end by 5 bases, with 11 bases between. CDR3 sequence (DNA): TGTGCCAGCAGCTTAGCGATGGGTGGGGACAATGAGCAGTTCTTC. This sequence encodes CASSLAMGGDNEQFF.

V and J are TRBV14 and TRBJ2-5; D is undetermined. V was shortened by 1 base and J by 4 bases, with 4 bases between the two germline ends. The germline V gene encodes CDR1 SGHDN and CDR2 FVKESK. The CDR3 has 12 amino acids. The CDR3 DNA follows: TGTGCCAGCAGCCAAGCAACAGAGACCCAGTACTTC. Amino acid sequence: CASSQATETQYF.

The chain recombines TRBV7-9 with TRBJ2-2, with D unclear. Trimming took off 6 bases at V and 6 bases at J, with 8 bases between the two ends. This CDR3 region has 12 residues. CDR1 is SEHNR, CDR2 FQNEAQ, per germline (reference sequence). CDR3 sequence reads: CASSFQAGELFF. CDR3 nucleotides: TGTGCCAGCAGTTTTCAAGCCGGGGAGCTGTTTTTT.

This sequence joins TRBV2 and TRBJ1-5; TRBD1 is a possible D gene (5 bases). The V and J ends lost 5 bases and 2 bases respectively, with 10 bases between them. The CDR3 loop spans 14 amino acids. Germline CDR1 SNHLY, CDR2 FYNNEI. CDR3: CASSSQGGNQPQHF. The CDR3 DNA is TGTGCCAGCAGTAGTCAGGGAGGCAATCAGCCCCAGCATTTT.

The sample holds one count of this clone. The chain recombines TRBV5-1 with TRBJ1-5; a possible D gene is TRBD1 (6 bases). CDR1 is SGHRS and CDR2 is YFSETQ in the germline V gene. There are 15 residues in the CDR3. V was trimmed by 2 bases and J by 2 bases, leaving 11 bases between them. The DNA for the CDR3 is TGCGCCAGCAGCTTACAGGGAGGAGGCAATCAGCCCCAGCATTTT. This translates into CASSLQGGGNQPQHF.

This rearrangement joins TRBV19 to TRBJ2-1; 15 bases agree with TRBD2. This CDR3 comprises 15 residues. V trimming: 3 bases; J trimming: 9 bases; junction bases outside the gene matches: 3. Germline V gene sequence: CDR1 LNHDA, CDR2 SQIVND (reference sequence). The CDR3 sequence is CASSMGLAGGREQFF. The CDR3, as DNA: TGTGCCAGTAGTATGGGACTAGCGGGAGGTCGTGAGCAGTTCTTC.

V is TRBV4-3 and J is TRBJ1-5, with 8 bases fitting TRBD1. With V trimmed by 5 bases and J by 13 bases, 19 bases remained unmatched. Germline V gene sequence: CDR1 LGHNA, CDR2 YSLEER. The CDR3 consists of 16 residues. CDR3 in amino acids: CASSIARGTGPGEQHF. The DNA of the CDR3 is TGCGCCAGCAGCATTGCCCGCGGGACAGGCCCAGGGGAACAGCATTTT.